These T cell receptor beta chains were read from a single sample in a study of blood T cell repertoires in COVID-19. Clones were sequenced by immunoSEQ multiplex PCR, and TCRdb holds only the in-frame ones, with some missing. This table holds 430,000 or so clones, roughly 84% found once. What was sequenced was PBMCs or T cells enriched from blood (not recorded which). Receptors were obtained from a woman younger than 30 who had been exposed to COVID-19. The CDR3 runs from the conserved cysteine through the conserved F or W. D genes are given only for firm matches.

V: TRBV19
D: NA
CDR3: CASRGGDRFYNEQFF

V: TRBV7-2
D: NA
CDR3: CASSGQGTGNTEAFF

V: TRBV5-1
D: NA
CDR3: CASSLPAGNYEQYF

V: TRBV18
D: TRBD1
CDR3: CASSATAGQGYGYTF

V: TRBV5-1
D: TRBD2
CDR3: CASSILAGSSYEQYF

V: TRBV6-5
D: NA
CDR3: CASKRMAAQSRELFF

V: TRBV11-3
D: NA
CDR3: CASSLDPVPRDGYTF

V: TRBV4-3
D: NA
CDR3: CASSQDLTDYEQYF

V: TRBV9
D: NA
CDR3: CASSGGSYEQYF

V: TRBV28
D: NA
CDR3: CASSPGFSGNTIYF

V: TRBV19
D: NA
CDR3: CASTSLSRGILGDTGELFF

V: TRBV7-3
D: NA
CDR3: CASSPSWGDEQYF

V: TRBV28
D: NA
CDR3: CASSSLLGASYNEQFF

V: TRBV28
D: TRBD2
CDR3: CASVAGGKNEQFF

V: TRBV5-5
D: NA
CDR3: CASSSYRAYNYGYTF

V: TRBV6-5
D: TRBD1
CDR3: CASSWTGKDEKLFF

V: TRBV28
D: NA
CDR3: CASSFSGLMNTEAFF

V: TRBV30
D: TRBD2
CDR3: CAWSVAGGHNEQFF

V: TRBV3-1/TRBV3-2
D: TRBD2
CDR3: CASSQVSGSSYEQYF

V: TRBV3-1/TRBV3-2
D: NA
CDR3: CASSQSAGETQYF

V: TRBV4-2
D: NA
CDR3: CASSPRDSPSYNEQFF

V: TRBV15
D: NA
CDR3: CATRDEGGLNEQYF

V: TRBV7-9
D: TRBD1
CDR3: CASSLGSPGGSTNEKLFF

V: TRBV28
D: TRBD1
CDR3: CASSLLQGIWYGYTF

V: TRBV15
D: TRBD2
CDR3: CATSSSIGLAGVSIQYF

V: TRBV10-3
D: NA
CDR3: CAISESLGSYTF

V: TRBV28
D: TRBD1
CDR3: CASSGTGLSYEQYF

V: TRBV7-9
D: TRBD1
CDR3: CASSLLTGSTDTQYF

V: TRBV28
D: TRBD2
CDR3: CASSLSLAGGYEQYF

V: TRBV13
D: TRBD1
CDR3: CASSLALGQPYEQYF

V: TRBV7-2
D: NA
CDR3: CASSLVFEGGRAKNIQYF

V: TRBV7-3
D: NA
CDR3: CASSFGQGFGYTF

V: TRBV18
D: NA
CDR3: CASSPNGNNEQFF

V: TRBV19
D: TRBD2
CDR3: CASNPGGTYEQYF

V: TRBV14
D: TRBD2
CDR3: CASSPRGLAGPRSYEQYF

V: TRBV13
D: TRBD1
CDR3: CASSLTGDRYNSPLHF

V: TRBV30
D: NA
CDR3: CAWLDSSGNTIYF

V: TRBV10-3
D: TRBD1
CDR3: CAISEQGPQWAFF

V: TRBV11-2
D: NA
CDR3: CASSNGRGGRDYGYTF

V: TRBV27
D: TRBD1
CDR3: CASGGQVRGEKLFF

V: TRBV9
D: NA
CDR3: CASSVQGWDNSPLHF

V: TRBV27
D: TRBD2
CDR3: CASRPGTSGTYEQYF

V: TRBV6-4
D: NA
CDR3: CASRPGSGPTGELFF

V: TRBV14
D: NA
CDR3: CASSQGLWGANVLTF

V: TRBV6-5
D: NA
CDR3: CASSYSTRAAQTEAFF

V: TRBV6-5
D: NA
CDR3: CASLPGGQANYGYTF

V: TRBV2
D: TRBD1
CDR3: CASRVTRGSDNSPLHF

V: TRBV5-6
D: TRBD2
CDR3: CASSSGLADYEQYF

V: TRBV7-9
D: NA
CDR3: CASSIIPADRYNEQFF

V: TRBV9
D: NA
CDR3: CASSQRAGFYEQYF

V: TRBV18
D: TRBD1
CDR3: CASSPPGQAYEQYF

V: TRBV7-9
D: NA
CDR3: CASSFIGAITDNQPQHF

V: TRBV3-1/TRBV3-2
D: TRBD2
CDR3: CASSQDRSGLRHNEQFF

V: TRBV6-2/TRBV6-3
D: NA
CDR3: CASSYPTGPQQYF

V: TRBV6-5
D: NA
CDR3: CASNTRSGELFF